This T cell receptor beta chain was sequenced during a study of glioma-infiltrating T cells (dated by TCRdb to the mid-2010s). Regarding the complete study: The low-grade gliomas were WHO grade II oligodendrogliomas or astrocytomas, while the glioblastomas were WHO grade IV tumors sampled at initial diagnosis rather than at recurrent diagnosis. Glioma patients received dexamethasone for six or fewer days before surgery. The sequencing target for blood libraries was roughly 4.5- to 11-fold coverage of some 980,000 peripheral T cells. Sequencing of TCR alpha- and beta-chain repertoires was performed on glioma tissue, on non-neoplastic brain tissue, and on matched peripheral blood mononuclear cells. Each tissue-infiltrating repertoire was compared with the same patient's peripheral blood repertoire to measure divergence between tissue and blood T-cell populations. Three low-grade glioma patients, several primary glioblastoma patients, and three non-glioma patients who contributed non-neoplastic brain tissue made up the paired cohort. Summary of the overall study and its limitations: Very few CDR3 sequences were shared between tissue and blood, attributed to high CDR3 diversity and limited sampling. VJ-independent divergence between tissue and blood was found to be below expectation in non-neoplastic patients but above expectation in all gliomas, particularly low-grade gliomas. Small numbers underpinned the group comparisons: eight glioblastoma patients, three low-grade glioma patients and three non-neoplastic patients. A signature set of shared blood CDR3 motifs marked patients with low tissue-blood divergence and was depleted in highly divergent patients.

Immediately after resection, surgical brain or tumor specimens were cryofrozen in liquid nitrogen, with peripheral blood cells collected concurrently. As encoded in the germline V gene, CDR1 is MDHEN while CDR2 is SYDVKM. V is cut by 2 bases and J by 10 bases, and the space between the germline ends is 15 bases. CDR3 length: 14 amino acids, cysteine to phenylalanine. Kept here is only the CDR3 DNA, which spans 42 bases and is read in frame from base 1. The iRepertoire nested amplicon-rescue multiplex PCR (arm-PCR) platform was used to amplify TCR alpha and beta CDR3 regions from RNA. The input for one-step reverse transcription and amplification was about 95-450 ng of either tissue mRNA or PBMC total RNA. Following bead purification, Illumina adapters were added through a secondary multiplex PCR, and the libraries were then gel-purified between 200 and 400 bp. Demultiplexing relied on internal 6-nucleotide barcodes carried by the libraries. Libraries were sequenced on an Illumina MiSeq with 2x220 or 2x250 nucleotide paired-end reads. For the original study's pipeline: Paired reads were merged using FLASH 1.2.11 and aligned with BWA-MEM to the GRCh37 human genome, and TRA and TRB reads were then extracted. An IMGT-derived reference of cassette sequences and CDR3 motifs, with pseudogenes included, was used for V and J assignment. Reads were translated in three frames, and productive CDR3s were defined as those with a C...FGXG motif and no stop codons. Clonotypes were defined as unique combinations of V-J cassette pair and CDR3 amino acid sequence. Filtering of reads was based on Hamming distance, with the threshold set by the sequence error rate of each sample in mapped regions. TCRdb applied fastp at Q25 and MiXCR to the public reads, then kept only in-frame beta chains. Identical CDR3 proteins give one entry, which carries the most common genes and DNA. V and J calls and clone size were set by TCRdb, not the authors. Across this sample there are about 400,000 distinct CDR3 sequences, with around 45% seen only once. About 12% of the sample is taken by the ten largest.

A word on this clonotype: No cognate antigen has been identified for it. No base qualities exist here, and no much larger clone lies one base off it.

The sequencing input was glioma tissue, nonneoplastic brain tissue, or PBMCs (not recorded which). The sequence derives from a human donor with low-grade glioma or glioblastoma, undergoing nonglioma brain surgery, or in good health (not recorded which). Recombination joined TRBV28 with TRBJ2-1, and the D gene may be TRBD2, 5 bases matching. CDR3 region: CASSLPPLRVEQFF. The nucleotide sequence reads TGTGCCAGCAGTTTACCCCCCTTGAGGGTGGAGCAGTTCTTC.